The clone carrying this T cell receptor (beta chain) turned up a few times. Semi-nested PCR with Nested Universal Primer A followed constant-region reverse priming of full-length variable regions. Each CDR3 protein is one row after TCRdb ran MiXCR on the 5' RACE reads. Here the sample spans about 32,000 distinct CDR3 sequences, less than 25% being singletons. This CDR3 comprises 11 residues. Germline V gene sequence: CDR1 MDHEN, CDR2 SYDVKM. The junction had 8 bases not matched to a gene; V was cut back by 6 bases and J by 12 bases. V gene TRBV28 combines with J gene TRBJ2-7; TRBD1 aligns across 7 bases. The clonotype originates from a female donor with breast cancer. Sequencing input: memory CD4+ T cells sorted from blood. As for subset: memory CD4+ T cells, CD4+CD45RO+CD25-. CDR3 residues: CASRFTGVPYF. The CDR3 DNA reads TGTGCCAGCAGGTTTACAGGGGTTCCGTACTTC. Using reference TRBV28 and TRBJ2-7 for the parts outside the CDR3, the full variable domain is DVKVTQSSRYLVKRTGEKVFLECVQDMDHENMFWYRQDPGLGLRLIYFSYDVKMKEKGDIPEGYSVSREKKERFSLILESASTNQTSMYLCASRFTGVPYFGPGTRLTVT.